This TCR beta chain was retrieved from a study of blood T cell repertoires in COVID-19. Method: immunoSEQ multiplex PCR; TCRdb's copy keeps in-frame clones and lacks some. The table has 200,000 to 250,000 clones, 87% seen once. The CDR3 contains 14 residues. Germline trimming cut 2 bases from V and 6 bases from J; bases unmatched to any gene: 6. The germline V gene has CDR1 MNHEY and CDR2 SVGAGI. The receptor was derived from a woman under 30 who had recovered from COVID-19. The sample was peripheral blood. The chain carries TRBV6-5 and TRBJ1-2; 7 nucleotides line up with TRBD1. In DNA form, the CDR3 reads TGTGCCAGCAGTTACCTAGGACAGGCCAATGGCTACACCTTC. This sequence encodes CASSYLGQANGYTF.